The sequence of this T cell receptor beta chain was determined in a study of vaccination effects on CD4 cells after COVID-19. Expansion with viral peptide pools was applied to antigen-specific CD4+ T cells by the ViraFEST assay prior to sequencing. Isolation of CD4+ T cells took place after less than 12 days of culture. Either the BNT162b2 or mRNA-1273 vaccine was given to participants in two doses. The length of the CDR3 is 18 residues. After removal of 4 bases from V and 1 base from J, the junction contained 9 bases not matched to a gene. Germline values: CDR1 LNHDA, CDR2 SQIVND (reference sequence). TCRdb keeps only in-frame clones here, not all; method: immunoSEQ multiplex PCR. The sample has tens of thousands of clones; over 55% are singletons. Comment on this clone: As yet, its antigen is unknown.

The receptor comes from a human donor who received a COVID-19 vaccine. V gene TRBV19 combines with J gene TRBJ2-2; 10 nucleotides align to TRBD2. The sequenced sample was CD4+ T cells from PBMCs cultured with SARS-CoV-2 spike peptides, obtained after COVID-19 vaccination. The CDR3 coding sequence is TGTGCCAGTAGTACAACCAGATTAGCGGGAGGGAACACCGGGGAGCTGTTTTTT. Translating gives CASSTTRLAGGNTGELFF.